These 26 T cell receptor beta chains were sequenced from one sample in a study of T-cell memory formation after mild COVID-19. TCRdb fed the 5' RACE reads into MiXCR, producing one record per CDR3 protein. Of about 440,000 distinct CDR3 sequences in the sample, around 20% were seen once. Material: PBMCs or a T cell subset sorted from them (not recorded which). These TCRs come from an adult woman who had mild COVID-19 (a few samples of this study predate the infection). Cell type and time point are not known.

The rearrangement joins TRBV15 to TRBJ1-1; D remains unclear. V was pared by 5 bases and J by 10 bases, with 17 bases between. There are 13 residues in the CDR3. Germline-derived CDR1 and CDR2 are LNHNV and YYDKDF (reference sequence). The CDR3 bases are TGTGCCACCAGCGACACCGGCCGTCTGCGAGCTTTCTTT. The encoded protein is CATSDTGRLRAFF.

The J gene is TRBJ2-7, the V gene TRBV5-6, with 7 bases lining up with TRBD1. Germline CDR1 is SGHDT and CDR2 is YYEEEE. The trim removed 1 base at V and 4 bases at J, leaving 11 bases unmatched. The CDR3 has 16 residues. CDR3 DNA: TGTGCCAGCAGCTTGAGTACGACAGGGACGGTGTACGAGCAGTACTTC. As protein: CASSLSTTGTVYEQYF.

The rearrangement links TRBV7-9 to TRBJ2-3; the match to TRBD2 covers 7 bases. The length of the CDR3 is 15 residues. J gave up 1 base and V 5 bases, and 6 bases lay outside the gene matches. CDR1 is SEHNR, CDR2 FQNEAQ, per germline (reference sequence). The CDR3 coding sequence is TGTGCCAGCAGCCTTTGGGCGGGGGGCACAGATACGCAGTATTTT. It yields the protein CASSLWAGGTDTQYF.

At least ten counts were recorded for this clonotype. This sequence joins TRBV18 and TRBJ2-7; no reliable D call. The length of the CDR3 is 14 residues. V lost 0 bases and J lost 2, with 8 bases in between. The germline V gene has CDR1 KGHSH and CDR2 LQKENI. The CDR3 reads CASSPPKHPYEQYF. Here the CDR3 DNA reads TGTGCCAGCTCACCACCCAAACATCCCTACGAGCAGTACTTC.

This clonotype has only one observation. This chain joins TRBV7-9 and TRBJ2-1; 9 bases are a match to TRBD1. Trimming at V came to 6 bases and at J to 8 bases, leaving 8 bases not matched to a gene. This CDR3 is built from 14 residues. Germline CDR1 and CDR2: SEHNR and FQNEAQ (reference sequence). The CDR3 here is CASSPDRGGYEQFF. The CDR3 DNA reads TGTGCCAGCAGTCCGGACAGGGGCGGGTATGAGCAGTTCTTC.

This sequence joins TRBV9 and TRBJ2-7, with TRBD1 as a possible D gene (6 bases). This CDR3 is built from 15 residues. Trimming removed 3 bases from V and 4 bases from J, with 17 bases in between. Germline lookup yields CDR1 SGDLS and CDR2 YYNGEE. CDR3 bases: TGTGCCAGCAGCGATACCCCGGGACACTGGTACGAGCAGTACTTC. It specifies CASSDTPGHWYEQYF.

This clonotype has only a few counts. The V call is TRBV7-9, the J call TRBJ2-3; D uncertain. The CDR3 has 15 amino acids. CDR1 is SEHNR and CDR2 is FQNEAQ in the germline V gene (reference sequence). Trimming took 0 bases from V and 2 from J, leaving 9 bases between them. CDR3 DNA sequence: TGTGCCAGCAGCTTAGCCCGGCCTTCCACAGATACGCAGTATTTT. It codes for CASSLARPSTDTQYF. Together with reference TRBV7-9 and TRBJ2-3, the CDR3 gives the full variable domain: DTGVSQNPRHKITKRGQNVTFRCDPISEHNRLYWYRQTLGQGPEFLTYFQNEAQLEKSRLLSDRFSAERPKGSFSTLEIQRTEQGDSAMYLCASSLARPSTDTQYFGPGTRLTVL.

There are a few counts of this clonotype. The chain has TRBV7-9 and TRBJ1-1, with TRBD1 matching 7 bases. The V gene end was trimmed by 0 bases and the J gene end by 6 bases; junction bases not matched to a gene: 7. Germline CDR1 reads SEHNR; CDR2 reads FQNEAQ (reference sequence). This CDR3 region has 15 residues. The CDR3 reads CASSLALGQDAEAFF. As DNA, the CDR3 is TGTGCCAGCAGCTTAGCCCTCGGACAGGACGCTGAAGCTTTCTTT.

This clonotype has a handful of counts. The V call is TRBV30, the J call TRBJ2-4; no definite D call. Between the trimmed V and J ends, which lost 2 bases and 0 bases, there was a span of 11 bases. The CDR3 has 15 amino acids. Germline CDR1 reads GTSNPN; CDR2 reads SVGIG (reference sequence). The CDR3 is CAWSHLVTAKNIQYF. As DNA, the CDR3 is TGTGCCTGGAGTCACCTTGTCACAGCCAAAAACATTCAGTACTTC.

Only a few counts were recorded for this clonotype. The rearrangement uses TRBV7-8 and TRBJ1-1; D gene uncertain. Trimming removed 5 bases from V and 3 bases from J, with 13 bases in between. The CDR3 spans 14 residues. From germline, CDR1 is SGHVS and CDR2 FQNEAQ. In DNA, the CDR3 is TGTGCCAGCAGCCCCAACGGGAGGCACACTGAAGCTTTCTTT. It is translated as CASSPNGRHTEAFF.

This chain joins TRBV6-2 or TRBV6-3 and TRBJ2-7, with D possibly matching TRBD2 (6 bases). The CDR3 runs to 14 residues. V was shortened by 7 bases and J by 3 bases, with 16 bases between the two germline ends. Germline-derived CDR1 and CDR2 are MNHEY and SVGEGT. The CDR3, as DNA: TGTGCCAGCACGGAGGGGCCGAGGGTCTACGAGCAGTACTTC. Its protein is CASTEGPRVYEQYF.

This chain uses TRBV11-3 with TRBJ2-1; the match to TRBD1 covers 9 bases. Looked up from germline, CDR1 is SGHNT and CDR2 is YENEEA. The CDR3 loop spans 20 amino acids. With V trimmed by 1 base and J by 0 bases, 13 bases remained unmatched. CDR3 region: CASSLAPGTGTMSSYNEQFF. The DNA of the CDR3 is TGTGCCAGCAGCTTAGCTCCAGGGACAGGGACCATGAGCTCCTACAATGAGCAGTTCTTC.

There are a few counts of this clonotype. V usage is TRBV3-1 and J usage is TRBJ2-3; D perhaps matches TRBD2 (5 bases). The CDR3 spans 17 residues. Germline CDR1 LGHDT, CDR2 YNNKEL (reference sequence). The V end lost 0 bases, the J end lost 1 base, and 14 bases lay between the germline ends. The CDR3 DNA sequence: TGTGCCAGCAGCCAAGAATGGGGAGCGGTTCGCACAGATACGCAGTATTTT. It yields the protein CASSQEWGAVRTDTQYF.

The gene calls are TRBV13 and TRBJ1-4, with 8 bases lining up with TRBD1. Germline V CDR1 and CDR2: PRHDT, FYEKMQ (reference sequence). V lost 5 bases and J lost 7; bases outside the gene matches: 6. There are 14 residues in the CDR3. The CDR3 bases are TGTGCCAGCAGCCGTGACAGGGGTAGTGAAAAACTGTTTTTT. Its protein is CASSRDRGSEKLFF.

The chain combines TRBV12-3 or TRBV12-4 with TRBJ1-5; TRBD1 is a possible D gene (5 bases). Trimming pared 2 bases from V and 5 bases from J, leaving 10 bases between. The CDR3 has 14 amino acids. The CDR3 protein is CASSLRGRYQPQHF. DNA of the CDR3: TGTGCCAGCAGTTTAAGGGGTAGGTATCAGCCCCAGCATTTT.

Here the CDR3 DNA reads TGTGCCAGCAGTGGACTAGTCCCGAACACCGGGGAGCTGTTTTTT. Its translation: CASSGLVPNTGELFF. J is TRBJ2-2 and V is TRBV12-3 or TRBV12-4, with TRBD2 matching over 7 bases. The CDR3 extends over 15 amino acids. V trimming: 5 bases; J trimming: 0 bases; junction bases outside the gene matches: 3.

The chain links TRBV5-4 to TRBJ2-5; perhaps TRBD2 as D (5 bases). Trimming took 4 bases from V and 6 from J, leaving 13 bases between them. CDR3 size: 13 residues. Germline-derived CDR1 and CDR2 are SGHNT and YYREEE (reference sequence). The CDR3 is CASSQTNPQTQYF. The CDR3 nucleotides read TGTGCCAGCAGCCAGACTAACCCACAGACCCAGTACTTC.

This chain joins TRBV12-3 or TRBV12-4 and TRBJ1-1; D gene unclear. The CDR3 contains 14 residues. V was cut by 3 bases and J by 6 bases, with 14 bases left in between. CDR3 in DNA: TGTGCCAGCAGTTTCGGTAAAGTGAGCGCTGAAGCTTTCTTT. Its protein is CASSFGKVSAEAFF.

The chain couples TRBV28 to TRBJ2-5; D is ambiguous. Trimming took 2 bases from V and 5 from J, leaving 12 bases between them. This CDR3 comprises 14 residues. Germline V CDR1 and CDR2: MDHEN, SYDVKM. CDR3 region: CASSLGDIVETQYF. As DNA, the CDR3 is TGTGCCAGCAGTTTAGGAGATATTGTGGAGACCCAGTACTTC.

J is TRBJ2-1 and V is TRBV15; no firm D call. The germline V and J ends were trimmed by 2 bases and 5 bases, with 4 bases remaining between them. Germline assignment: CDR1 LNHNV and CDR2 YYDKDF (reference sequence). The CDR3 covers 12 residues. CDR3 loop: CATSRPDNEQFF. The CDR3 nucleotides read TGTGCCACCAGCAGACCAGACAATGAGCAGTTCTTC.

The sample holds a few counts of this clonotype. The chain has TRBV29-1 and TRBJ1-1, with D unresolved. Per germline, CDR1 SQVTM and CDR2 ANQGSEA. CDR3 length equals 16 residues. The ends were cut back, 7 bases at V and 2 bases at J, with 23 bases in the middle. As DNA, the CDR3 is TGCAGCGCTGGCTTTACGAGGGCGAGTGGTAACACTGAAGCTTTCTTT. The encoded protein is CSAGFTRASGNTEAFF.

This clonotype was detected only a few times. V usage is TRBV12-3 or TRBV12-4 and J usage is TRBJ1-4; TRBD1 might be the D (5 bases). This CDR3 has 14 residues. Deletions cut 3 bases from V and 5 bases from J, with 10 bases between. The CDR3 loop is CASSFAGPNEKLFF. DNA for the CDR3: TGTGCCAGCAGTTTTGCAGGGCCGAATGAAAAACTGTTTTTT.

There are a few counts of this clonotype. The chain uses TRBV29-1 and TRBJ2-7; either TRBD1 or TRBD2 may supply D (6 bases each). Germline CDR1 reads SQVTM; CDR2 reads ANQGSEA. The CDR3 spans 17 residues. V was shortened by 0 bases and J by 4 bases, with 22 bases between the two germline ends. CDR3: CSVEDLGIGGRLYEQYF. CDR3 sequence (DNA): TGCAGCGTTGAAGATCTCGGAATCGGGGGCCGGCTTTACGAGCAGTACTTC.

The genes are TRBV11-2 and TRBJ2-7; no clear D gene. CDR3 length: 14 amino acids. The V and J ends lost 3 bases and 1 base respectively, with 10 bases between them. Per the germline V gene, CDR1 is SGHAT and CDR2 is FQNNGV. DNA of the CDR3: TGTGCCAGCAGCTTTGGGATCGCTTCCTACGAGCAGTACTTC. It translates to CASSFGIASYEQYF.

The chain couples TRBV30 to TRBJ1-6; D is unclear. Trimming took 8 bases from V and 7 from J, leaving 15 bases between them. Germline lookup yields CDR1 GTSNPN and CDR2 SVGIG (reference sequence). The CDR3 loop spans 13 amino acids. As DNA, the CDR3 is TGTGCCACTGCGGTCGGCGGGAATTCACCCCTCCACTTT. Translating gives CATAVGGNSPLHF.

V is TRBV5-5 and J is TRBJ2-7; 11 bases are a match to TRBD1. The CDR3 is 19 amino acids. V shed 4 bases, J shed 4 bases, and the junction held 19 bases outside the gene matches. Germline V CDR1 and CDR2: SGHKS, YYEKEE (reference sequence). The CDR3 DNA sequence: TGTGCCAGCAGCCACGGGACAGGGGGTTACCGGAACCTTTTTTACGAGCAGTACTTC. Residues: CASSHGTGGYRNLFYEQYF.